The 15 T cell receptor beta chains listed next were all sequenced from one sample in a study of CD8 T cells in ankylosing spondylitis. MiXCR was run by TCRdb on the 5' RACE reads, yielding one entry per CDR3 protein. Among around 7,500 distinct CDR3 sequences listed, more than 8% were seen once. Material: blood, either unsorted or a sorted T cell fraction (not recorded which). The source is a male donor with ankylosing spondylitis or in good health (not recorded which).

On this clonotype: A read error is possible here, since a much larger clone lies one base away. The rearrangement uses TRBV9 and TRBJ2-2; the match to TRBD2 covers 9 bases. The germline gives CDR1 SGDLS, CDR2 YYNGEE. With V trimmed by 9 bases and J by 2 bases, 11 bases remained unmatched. The CDR3 is 16 amino acids. The CDR3, as DNA: TGTGCCACAACCACCAGCGGGGGGTTCAACACCGGGGAGCTGTTTTTT. This encodes CATTTSGGFNTGELFF.

This clonotype is medium-sized within its sample. The chain recombines TRBV9 with TRBJ2-5, with TRBD1 as a possible D gene (6 bases). The germline V and J ends were trimmed by 0 bases and 5 bases, with 8 bases remaining between them. Germline-derived CDR1 and CDR2 are SGDLS and YYNGEE. The CDR3 covers 13 residues. The CDR3 region is CASSVDRDETQYF. For the CDR3, the DNA is TGTGCCAGCAGCGTAGACAGGGACGAGACCCAGTACTTC. Based on the CDR3 plus reference TRBV9 and TRBJ2-5, the full variable domain is DSGVTQTPKHLITATGQRVTLRCSPRSGDLSVYWYQQSLDQGLQFLIQYYNGEERAKGNILERFSAQQFPDLHSELNLSSLELGDSALYFCASSVDRDETQYFGPGTRLLVL.

This clonotype was found many times. CDR3 residues: CASSTPTSGRGRAYNEQFF. Here the CDR3 DNA reads TGTGCCAGCAGCACCCCGACTAGCGGGAGGGGGAGGGCATACAATGAGCAGTTCTTC. The chain carries TRBV9 and TRBJ2-1; 14 bases fit TRBD2. The CDR3 length is 19 residues. From germline, CDR1 is SGDLS and CDR2 YYNGEE. Trimming took 4 bases from V and 4 from J; bases not matched to a gene: 13.

This clonotype has at least ten counts. V and J are TRBV9 and TRBJ2-2; D remains unclear. CDR1 is SGDLS and CDR2 is YYNGEE in the germline V gene. V dropped 0 bases and J dropped 7 bases, with 4 bases sitting between them. The CDR3 has 12 residues. CDR3 region: CASSVEGGELFF. The CDR3 bases are TGTGCCAGCAGCGTAGAGGGCGGGGAGCTGTTTTTT.

The J gene is TRBJ2-1, the V gene TRBV9; no definite D call. Trimming pared 0 bases from V and 9 bases from J, leaving 13 bases between. Germline V gene sequence: CDR1 SGDLS, CDR2 YYNGEE. The CDR3 contains 14 residues. The chain's CDR3 is CASSVGTSTAEQFF. In DNA, the CDR3 is TGTGCCAGCAGCGTAGGGACGTCGACCGCTGAGCAGTTCTTC.

This clonotype was found many times. This rearrangement joins TRBV9 to TRBJ2-1, with D tentatively TRBD2 (6 bases). Looked up from germline, CDR1 is SGDLS and CDR2 is YYNGEE. The CDR3 is 15 amino acids. Trimming left V 0 bases short and J 3 bases short, with 10 bases between. CDR3 sequence reads: CASSVEGSGYNEQFF. The CDR3 nucleotides read TGTGCCAGCAGCGTAGAGGGTAGCGGCTACAATGAGCAGTTCTTC.

A few counts support this clonotype. The chain is built from TRBV9 and TRBJ2-2; D might be TRBD1 (5 bases). CDR3 length: 14 residues. Trimming took 2 bases from V and 5 from J, leaving 10 bases between them. The germline CDR1 and CDR2 sequences are SGDLS and YYNGEE. The CDR3: CASSVDNPTGELFF. The CDR3 DNA sequence: TGTGCCAGCAGCGTGGACAATCCTACCGGGGAGCTGTTTTTT.

This clonotype came up many times. This chain links TRBV9 with TRBJ2-2; D gene ambiguous. Trimming cost V 4 bases and J 6 bases, with 10 bases left between them. The length of the CDR3 is 13 residues. Germline V CDR1 and CDR2: SGDLS, YYNGEE. CDR3 amino acids: CASSTPGSGELFF. The CDR3 DNA follows: TGTGCCAGCAGCACCCCAGGCTCCGGGGAGCTGTTTTTT.

This clonotype has just a few counts. The chain links TRBV9 to TRBJ2-1, with 14 bases identical to TRBD2. CDR3 size: 16 residues. The germline gives CDR1 SGDLS, CDR2 YYNGEE. J lost 11 bases, V lost 4 bases, and 11 bases had no gene match. Here the CDR3 DNA reads TGTGCCAGCAGCACAGGGACTAGCGGGAGTAGCACCCAGCAGTTCTTC. It codes for CASSTGTSGSSTQQFF.

The chain has TRBV9 and TRBJ2-3, with 12 bases fitting TRBD2. The CDR3 has 16 residues. The trim removed 3 bases at V and 3 bases at J, leaving 5 bases unmatched. Germline V gene lookup returns CDR1 SGDLS and CDR2 YYNGEE. CDR3 nucleotides: TGTGCCAGCAGCGCGCCTAGCGGGGGGGCTACAGATACGCAGTATTTT. Residues: CASSAPSGGATDTQYF.

V gene TRBV9 combines with J gene TRBJ1-4, with D possibly being TRBD1 (5 bases). Trimming removed 4 bases from V and 8 bases from J, with 12 bases in between. Germline CDR1 SGDLS, CDR2 YYNGEE. The CDR3 runs to 13 residues. The CDR3 loop reads CASSPGGMEKLFF. The CDR3 DNA sequence: TGTGCCAGCAGCCCGGGGGGAATGGAAAAACTGTTTTTT.

V is TRBV9 and J is TRBJ2-3, with 7 positions matching TRBD1. The CDR3 is made up of 17 amino acids. V gave up 3 bases and J gave up 0 bases; unmatched junction bases: 10. Germline lookup yields CDR1 SGDLS and CDR2 YYNGEE. CDR3 amino acids: CASSASTGLQSTDTQYF. The CDR3 region has the DNA TGTGCCAGCAGCGCCTCGACAGGGCTACAAAGCACAGATACGCAGTATTTT. The variable domain in full, with the rest retrieved from reference TRBV9 and TRBJ2-3, is DSGVTQTPKHLITATGQRVTLRCSPRSGDLSVYWYQQSLDQGLQFLIQYYNGEERAKGNILERFSAQQFPDLHSELNLSSLELGDSALYFCASSASTGLQSTDTQYFGPGTRLTVL.

This clonotype has ten or more counts. The rearrangement uses TRBV9 and TRBJ2-1; D gene unclear. This CDR3 has 14 residues. Germline-derived CDR1 and CDR2 are SGDLS and YYNGEE. Trimming shortened V by 6 bases and J by 0 bases, and 10 bases separated the two germline ends. This CDR3 is CASTRASSYNEQFF. The CDR3 DNA follows: TGTGCCAGCACCCGGGCCTCCTCCTACAATGAGCAGTTCTTC.

Many counts were recorded for this clonotype. This chain connects TRBV9 to TRBJ2-1; D is ambiguous. This CDR3 comprises 12 residues. Germline V gene data show CDR1 as SGDLS and CDR2 as YYNGEE. Trimming pared 0 bases from V and 8 bases from J, leaving 6 bases between. CDR3 sequence (DNA): TGTGCCAGCAGCGTAGACTTTGATGAGCAGTTCTTC. Encoded protein: CASSVDFDEQFF.

By its share, this clonotype is medium-sized. This chain links TRBV9 with TRBJ1-2; D uncertain. The CDR3 runs to 15 residues. Germline CDR1 SGDLS, CDR2 YYNGEE. V was clipped by 4 bases and J by 7 bases, with 20 bases between them. CDR3 region: CASSPGLGSSSGYTF. CDR3 nucleotides: TGTGCCAGCAGCCCCGGGCTGGGATCGTCCTCTGGCTACACCTTC.